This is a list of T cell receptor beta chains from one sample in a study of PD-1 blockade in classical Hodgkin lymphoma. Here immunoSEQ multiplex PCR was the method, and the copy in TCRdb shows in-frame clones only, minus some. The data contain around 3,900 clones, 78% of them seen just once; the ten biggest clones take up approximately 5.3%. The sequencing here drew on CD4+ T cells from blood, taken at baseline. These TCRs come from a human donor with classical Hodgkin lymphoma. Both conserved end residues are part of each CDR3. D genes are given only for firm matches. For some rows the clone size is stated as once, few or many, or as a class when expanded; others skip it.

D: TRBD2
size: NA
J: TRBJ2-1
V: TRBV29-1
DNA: TGCAGCGTTGAAGGTTGGAACCTAGCGGGGCGAAGGGATGAGCAGTTCTTC
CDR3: CSVEGWNLAGRRDEQFF

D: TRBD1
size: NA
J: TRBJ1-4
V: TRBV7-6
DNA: TGTGCCAGCAGCCCACGACAGGGGAACGAAAAACTGTTTTTT
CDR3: CASSPRQGNEKLFF

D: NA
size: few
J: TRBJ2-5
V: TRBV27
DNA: TGTGCCAGCAGTAGAAGGGGGGGCGGGGAGACCCAGTACTTC
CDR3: CASSRRGGGETQYF

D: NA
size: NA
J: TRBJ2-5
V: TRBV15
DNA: TGTGCCACCAGCAGAGAGGTGACGGAGACCCAGTACTTC
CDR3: CATSREVTETQYF

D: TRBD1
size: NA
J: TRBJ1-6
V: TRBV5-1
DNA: TGCGCCAGCAGCATGGGACAGGGAGGACTCTCACCCCTCCACTTT
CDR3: CASSMGQGGLSPLHF

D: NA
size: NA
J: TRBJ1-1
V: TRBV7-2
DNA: TGTGCCAGCAGCACCCCGACCGGGATGAACACTGAAGCTTTCTTT
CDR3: CASSTPTGMNTEAFF

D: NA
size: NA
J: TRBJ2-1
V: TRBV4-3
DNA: TGCGCCAGCAGCCTCAGCTCCCAGGGGGGGGACTACAATGAGCAGTTCTTC
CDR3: CASSLSSQGGDYNEQFF

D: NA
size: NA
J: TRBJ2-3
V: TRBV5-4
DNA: TGTGCCAGCAGCTTAGGGGTATCCCCCGAAGATACGCAGTATTTT
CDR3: CASSLGVSPEDTQYF

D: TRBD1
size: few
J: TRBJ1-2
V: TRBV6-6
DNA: TGTGCCAGCATGGTGACAGGGACCAACTATGGCTACACCTTC
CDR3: CASMVTGTNYGYTF

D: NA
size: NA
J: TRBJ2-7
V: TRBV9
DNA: TGTGCCAGCAGCGTAGGGGACGTTTCCTACGAGCAGTACTTC
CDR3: CASSVGDVSYEQYF

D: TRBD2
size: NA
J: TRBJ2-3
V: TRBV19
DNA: TGTGCCAGTAGTATCGGACTAGCGGGGGACACAGATACGCAGTATTTT
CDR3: CASSIGLAGDTDTQYF

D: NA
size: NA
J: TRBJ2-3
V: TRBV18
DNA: TGTGCCAGCTCGCGCCGGGACATAGACACAGATACGCAGTATTTT
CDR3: CASSRRDIDTDTQYF

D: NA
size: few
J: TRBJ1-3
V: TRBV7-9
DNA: TGTGCCAGCAGCTTAGAGGTCGGTTCCATATATTTT
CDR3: CASSLEVGSIYF

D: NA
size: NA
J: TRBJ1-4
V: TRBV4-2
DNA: TGTGCCAGCAGCCAAGTCGGCGGACCGGGGGAAAAACTGTTTTTT
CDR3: CASSQVGGPGEKLFF

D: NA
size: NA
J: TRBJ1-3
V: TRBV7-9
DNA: TGTGCCAGCAGCTTAGGCCAGCCGAGCTCTGGAAACACCATATATTTT
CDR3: CASSLGQPSSGNTIYF

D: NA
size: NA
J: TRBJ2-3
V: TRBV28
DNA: TGTGCCAGCAGACCCCCGGACGGAGGAGGGACAGATACGCAGTATTTT
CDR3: CASRPPDGGGTDTQYF

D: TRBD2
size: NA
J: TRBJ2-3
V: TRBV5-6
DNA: TGTGCCAGCAGCCGGCGGGGGGGGGCAGATACGCAGTATTTT
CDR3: CASSRRGGADTQYF

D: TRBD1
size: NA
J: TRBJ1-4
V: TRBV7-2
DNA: TGTGCCAGCAGTTTACAGGGGGGGGATGAAAAACTGTTTTTT
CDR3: CASSLQGGDEKLFF

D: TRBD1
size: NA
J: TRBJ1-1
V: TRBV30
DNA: TGTGCCTGGAGGGACAGGGGGGACCACACTGAAGCTTTCTTT
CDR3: CAWRDRGDHTEAFF

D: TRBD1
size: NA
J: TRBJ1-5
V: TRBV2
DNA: TGTGCCAGTGTGGGACAGGTCGGTCAGCCCCAGCATTTT
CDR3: CASVGQVGQPQHF

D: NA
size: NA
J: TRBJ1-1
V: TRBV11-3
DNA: TGTGCCAGCAGCTCTCCCGGGATCTCGGGGACTGAAGCTTTCTTT
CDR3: CASSSPGISGTEAFF

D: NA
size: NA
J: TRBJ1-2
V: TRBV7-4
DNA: TGTGCCAGCAGTTTAGTGTCTAAACGAGGCAGCTATGGCTACACCTTC
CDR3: CASSLVSKRGSYGYTF

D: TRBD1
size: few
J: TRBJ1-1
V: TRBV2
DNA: TGTGCCAGCAGACGACAGGGTAGCTCCACTGAAGCTTTCTTT
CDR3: CASRRQGSSTEAFF

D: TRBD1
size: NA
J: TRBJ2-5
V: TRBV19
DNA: TGTGCCAGTAGGGCTGGACAGGGGGAGACCCAGTACTTC
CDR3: CASRAGQGETQYF

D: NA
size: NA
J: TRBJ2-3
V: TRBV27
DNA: TGTGCCAGCAGTTTATACGGTAGCTTTGGGTATAGCACAGATACGCAGTATTTT
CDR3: CASSLYGSFGYSTDTQYF

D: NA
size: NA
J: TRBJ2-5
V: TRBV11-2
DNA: TGTGCCAGTGCTTGGTCGCTAGCCCGAGAGACCCAGTACTTC
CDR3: CASAWSLARETQYF

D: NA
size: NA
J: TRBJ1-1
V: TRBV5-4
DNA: TGTGCCAGCAGCTTGGCCGGGGGGACTCAAGGCACTGAAGCTTTCTTT
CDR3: CASSLAGGTQGTEAFF

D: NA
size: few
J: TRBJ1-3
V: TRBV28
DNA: TGTGCCAGCAGTTTCTCCCGGCGTTTAATCAGGGGAGACGCCCTGGACACCATATATTTT
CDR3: CASSFSRRLIRGDALDTIYF

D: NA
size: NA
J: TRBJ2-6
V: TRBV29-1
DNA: TGCAGCGTTGATGACTCGTCTGGGGCCAACGTCCTGACTTTC
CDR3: CSVDDSSGANVLTF

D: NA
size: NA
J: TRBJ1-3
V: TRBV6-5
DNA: TGTGCCAGCAGTTACTCGGGACCGCAAGGAAACACCATATATTTT
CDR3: CASSYSGPQGNTIYF

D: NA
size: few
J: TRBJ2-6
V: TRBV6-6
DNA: TGTGCCAGCAGTGCAAACCGTCGATCTGGGGCCAACGTCCTGACTTTC
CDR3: CASSANRRSGANVLTF

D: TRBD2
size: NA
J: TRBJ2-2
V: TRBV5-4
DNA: TGTGCCAGCAGCCCCCAGACTAGCGGGGTGGCCGGGGAGCTGTTTTTT
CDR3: CASSPQTSGVAGELFF

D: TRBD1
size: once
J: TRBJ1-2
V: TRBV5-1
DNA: TGCGCCAGCAGCGTGGGACAGGGGAATGGCTACACCTTC
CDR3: CASSVGQGNGYTF

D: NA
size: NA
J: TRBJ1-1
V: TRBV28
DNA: TGTGCCAGCTTGAGGGGTTTGAGCACTGAAGCTTTCTTT
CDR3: CASLRGLSTEAFF

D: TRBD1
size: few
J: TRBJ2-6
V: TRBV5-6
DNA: TGTGCCAGCAGCTTAAAAGGACAGGGGGGGTCTGGGGCCAACGTCCTGACTTTC
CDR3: CASSLKGQGGSGANVLTF

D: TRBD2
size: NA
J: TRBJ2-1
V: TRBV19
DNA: TGTGCCAGTAGTAGCGGGGGGGCCATCGATGAGCAGTTCTTC
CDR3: CASSSGGAIDEQFF

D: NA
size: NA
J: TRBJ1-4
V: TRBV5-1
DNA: TGCGCCAGTCGGCTTACGGCAACTAATGAAGAACTGTTTTTT
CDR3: CASRLTATNEELFF